These 19 T cell receptor beta chains originate from one sample sequenced in a study of T-cell memory formation after mild COVID-19. TCRdb recomputed calls from the 5' RACE reads with MiXCR, one row per CDR3 protein. The sample contains 210,000 or so distinct CDR3 sequences, roughly a tenth of which appear only once. Material: PBMCs or a T cell subset sorted from them (not recorded which). The source is a young man who had mild COVID-19 (a few samples of this study predate the infection). Cell type and time point are not known.

This rearrangement joins TRBV3-1 to TRBJ2-7; D is unclear. Trimming removed 2 bases from V and 6 bases from J, with 11 bases in between. The CDR3 is 13 amino acids. The germline CDR1 and CDR2 sequences are LGHDT and YNNKEL (reference sequence). The CDR3 loop reads CASSQLGLGEQYF. The CDR3 coding sequence is TGTGCCAGCAGCCAACTCGGATTGGGCGAGCAGTACTTC.

In this sample, this clonotype turned up a few times. The chain combines TRBV9 with TRBJ2-1; D is unclear. Per the germline V gene, CDR1 is SGDLS and CDR2 is YYNGEE. The CDR3 loop spans 14 amino acids. Between the trimmed V and J ends, which lost 0 bases and 0 bases, there was a span of 4 bases. The CDR3 nucleotides read TGTGCCAGCAGCGTAGTGAGCTCCTACAATGAGCAGTTCTTC. Amino acid sequence: CASSVVSSYNEQFF.

This clonotype was seen many times. The V call is TRBV7-8, the J call TRBJ2-1, with 15 nucleotides matching TRBD2. The V gene's germline CDR1 is SGHVS and CDR2 FQNEAQ. Germline trimming cut 2 bases from V and 6 bases from J; bases unmatched to any gene: 8. CDR3 size: 18 residues. The CDR3 DNA is TGTGCCAGCAGCTTAAGGTTGGGACTAGCGGGGGGCGGCAATGAGCAGTTCTTC. Protein sequence: CASSLRLGLAGGGNEQFF.

The chain joins TRBV10-3 to TRBJ2-2; tentative D call: TRBD2 (5 bases). The CDR3 is 16 residues long. Per the germline V gene, CDR1 is ENHRY and CDR2 is SYGVKD. V was shortened by 5 bases and J by 0 bases, with 13 bases between the two germline ends. The CDR3 spells CAISPRLSPNTGELFF. CDR3 in DNA: TGTGCCATCAGTCCTCGACTATCCCCGAACACCGGGGAGCTGTTTTTT.

V usage is TRBV10-3 and J usage is TRBJ2-7; no firm D call. This CDR3 region has 14 residues. Per the germline V gene, CDR1 is ENHRY and CDR2 is SYGVKD. Between the trimmed V and J ends, which lost 0 bases and 1 base, there was a span of 7 bases. The CDR3 nucleotides read TGTGCCATCAGTGAGTCGGCTATTTCCTACGAGCAGTACTTC. Translation: CAISESAISYEQYF.

This clonotype has a handful of counts. The chain recombines TRBV9 with TRBJ2-3; 7 bases line up with TRBD1. Germline V CDR1 and CDR2: SGDLS, YYNGEE. V was pared by 4 bases and J by 9 bases, with 8 bases of the junction left unmatched. This CDR3 contains 13 residues. CDR3 protein: CASSPEGAATQYF. The CDR3 DNA is TGTGCCAGCAGCCCTGAGGGGGCTGCAACGCAGTATTTT.

This chain joins TRBV5-1 and TRBJ2-1, with 7 bases aligning to TRBD2. Trimming at V came to 2 bases and at J to 2 bases, leaving 4 bases not matched to a gene. The CDR3 is 15 residues long. The germline CDR1 and CDR2 sequences are SGHRS and YFSETQ. The CDR3 sequence: CASSFREGAYNEQFF. CDR3 DNA sequence: TGCGCCAGCAGCTTCAGGGAGGGCGCCTACAATGAGCAGTTCTTC.

This clonotype was found a few times. The V gene is TRBV6-6, the J gene TRBJ1-4, with D perhaps matching TRBD1 (5 bases). V was cut by 7 bases and J by 2 bases, with 14 bases left in between. CDR3 size: 15 residues. The germline gives CDR1 MNHNY, CDR2 SVGAGI (reference sequence). The CDR3 nucleotides read TGTGCCAGCAACCCCGGGCAGGGTACTAATGAAAAACTGTTTTTT. Encoded protein: CASNPGQGTNEKLFF.

This clonotype was observed at least ten times. This chain links TRBV7-2 with TRBJ2-3; 8 nucleotides agree with TRBD1. After removal of 4 bases from V and 3 bases from J, the junction contained 6 bases not matched to a gene. Looked up from germline, CDR1 is SGHTA and CDR2 is FQGNSA. The CDR3 length is 15 residues. CDR3 in amino acids: CASSWARGPTDTQYF. In nucleotides, the CDR3 is TGTGCCAGCAGCTGGGCCAGGGGGCCGACAGATACGCAGTATTTT.

The chain employs TRBV12-3 or TRBV12-4 and TRBJ1-1; D might be TRBD1 (5 bases). Trimming took 5 bases from V and 4 from J, leaving 14 bases between them. This CDR3 contains 14 residues. The CDR3 sequence: CASSLGRGITEAFF. CDR3 sequence (DNA): TGTGCCAGCAGTCTGGGGAGGGGAATCACTGAAGCTTTCTTT.

This clonotype was counted only a few times. The V call is TRBV15, the J call TRBJ2-3; D gene uncertain. The CDR3 length is 14 residues. V was shortened by 1 base and J by 4 bases, with 9 bases between the two germline ends. The germline V gene encodes CDR1 LNHNV and CDR2 YYDKDF (reference sequence). As DNA, the CDR3 is TGTGCCACCAGCAGAGGCCCGTCGGCAGATACGCAGTATTTT. As protein: CATSRGPSADTQYF.

The chain has TRBV4-1 and TRBJ2-2, with 7 nucleotides matching TRBD1. The trim removed 3 bases at V and 0 bases at J, leaving 7 bases unmatched. The germline gives CDR1 MGHRA, CDR2 YSYEKL. The CDR3 sequence is 17 residues long. In DNA form, the CDR3 reads TGCGCCAGCAGCCAGCCTCCAGGGGGTCCGAACACCGGGGAGCTGTTTTTT. Its protein is CASSQPPGGPNTGELFF.

This clonotype has more than one count but fewer than ten. V gene TRBV7-3 combines with J gene TRBJ2-3; TRBD1 is a possible D gene (5 bases). Germline assignment: CDR1 SGHTA and CDR2 FQGTGA. The germline V and J ends were trimmed by 1 base and 4 bases, with 9 bases remaining between them. This CDR3 has 14 residues. The CDR3 is CASSLKGYPDTQYF. The CDR3 coding sequence is TGTGCCAGCAGCTTAAAGGGGTATCCAGATACGCAGTATTTT. The whole variable domain, remainder taken from reference TRBV7-3 and TRBJ2-3, is GAGVSQTPSNKVTEKGKYVELRCDPISGHTALYWYRQSLGQGPEFLIYFQGTGAADDSGLPNDRFFAVRPEGSVSTLKIQRTERGDSAVYLCASSLKGYPDTQYFGPGTRLTVL.

This clonotype was picked up a small number of times. The chain joins TRBV4-2 to TRBJ1-2, with TRBD1 as a possible D gene (5 bases). Trimming removed 0 bases at V and 0 bases at J, with 11 bases between. CDR1 is LGHNA, CDR2 YNFKEQ, per germline. The CDR3 is 16 amino acids. CDR3 loop: CASSQDLGEPNYGYTF. The CDR3 bases are TGTGCCAGCAGCCAAGATCTGGGGGAGCCTAACTATGGCTACACCTTC.

This clonotype was detected a few times. The V call is TRBV5-5, the J call TRBJ2-5; 8 nucleotides line up with TRBD2. The CDR3 is 12 residues long. V lost 5 bases to trimming and J lost 3 bases; unmatched junction nucleotides: 0. Germline loops: CDR1 SGHKS, CDR2 YYEKEE (reference sequence). DNA of the CDR3: TGTGCCAGCAGGCGGGGGGAAGAGACCCAGTACTTC. The encoded protein is CASRRGEETQYF.

CDR3 in amino acids: CASSLGSLNTEAFF. CDR3 nucleotides: TGCGCCAGCAGCCTTGGCAGCCTGAACACTGAAGCTTTCTTT. This chain links TRBV5-1 with TRBJ1-1; D unclear. CDR1 is SGHRS, CDR2 YFSETQ, per germline. CDR3 length: 14 residues. V lost 4 bases, J lost 0 bases, and 10 bases lay in between.

This clonotype has a handful of counts. This chain uses TRBV27 with TRBJ2-2; D possibly matches TRBD1 or TRBD2 (5 bases each). The V gene's germline CDR1 is MNHEY and CDR2 SMNVEV (reference sequence). The V and J ends lost 4 bases and 5 bases respectively, with 17 bases between them. There are 16 residues in the CDR3. CDR3 nucleotides: TGTGCCAGCAGTTCCCCATCCGGGACGGCTACCGGGGAGCTGTTTTTT. This sequence encodes CASSSPSGTATGELFF.

The table lists this clonotype with many counts. The rearrangement links TRBV7-2 to TRBJ1-1, with no clear D. Trimming shortened V by 5 bases and J by 1 base, and 11 bases separated the two germline ends. The CDR3 extends over 14 amino acids. The germline V gene encodes CDR1 SGHTA and CDR2 FQGNSA. Written as DNA, the CDR3 is TGTGCCAGCAGCCCAGGTGCAGCGAACACTGAAGCTTTCTTT. It translates to CASSPGAANTEAFF.

The chain recombines TRBV20-1 with TRBJ2-4; D ambiguous. This CDR3 has 13 amino acids. V was pared by 3 bases and J by 8 bases, with 14 bases between. Germline V lookup: CDR1 DFQATT, CDR2 SNEGSKA (reference sequence). As DNA, the CDR3 is TGCAGTGCTAGCTCAGAGGCCGCGTACATTCAGTACTTC. Amino acid sequence: CSASSEAAYIQYF.